Given below is one TCR beta chain in context. This specimen comes from a study of blood T cells in healthy people across ages. CDR1 and CDR2 from the germline V gene are SGHTA and FQGTGA. The CDR3 spans 16 residues. Trimming cost V 4 bases and J 6 bases; bases outside gene matches: 6. The second PCR ran roughly 6 to 11 cycles with a sample-barcoded 5' primer and J-beta primers. MiXCR, run by TCRdb on the 5' RACE reads, gives a single entry per CDR3 protein. The profile covers about a million distinct CDR3 sequences, with under 50% appearing a single time and 13% taken by the ten largest. The chain is built from TRBV7-3 and TRBJ2-2, with TRBD2 matching over 12 bases. The sequence came from a man under 40 in good health. The sequenced material came from blood. This chain's CDR3 is CASSSPSGGVSGELFF. CDR3 coding DNA: TGTGCCAGCAGCTCCCCTAGCGGGGGGGTCTCCGGGGAGCTGTTTTTT. The whole variable domain, filled in from reference TRBV7-3 and TRBJ2-2, reads GAGVSQTPSNKVTEKGKYVELRCDPISGHTALYWYRQSLGQGPEFLIYFQGTGAADDSGLPNDRFFAVRPEGSVSTLKIQRTERGDSAVYLCASSSPSGGVSGELFFGEGSRLTVL.